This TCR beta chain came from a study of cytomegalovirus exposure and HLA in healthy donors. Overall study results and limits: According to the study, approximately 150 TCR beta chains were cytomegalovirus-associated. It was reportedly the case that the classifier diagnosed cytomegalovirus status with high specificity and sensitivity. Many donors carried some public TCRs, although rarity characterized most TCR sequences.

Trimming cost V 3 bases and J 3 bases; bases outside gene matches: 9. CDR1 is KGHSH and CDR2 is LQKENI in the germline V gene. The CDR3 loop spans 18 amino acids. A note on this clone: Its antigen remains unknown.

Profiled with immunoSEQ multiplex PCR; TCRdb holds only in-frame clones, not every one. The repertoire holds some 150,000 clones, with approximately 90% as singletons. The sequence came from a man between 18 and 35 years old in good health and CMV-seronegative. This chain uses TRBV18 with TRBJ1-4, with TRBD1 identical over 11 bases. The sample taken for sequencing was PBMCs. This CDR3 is CASSPAPGQGGPNEKLFF. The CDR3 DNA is TGTGCCAGCTCACCGGCTCCGGGACAGGGGGGCCCTAATGAAAAACTGTTTTTT.